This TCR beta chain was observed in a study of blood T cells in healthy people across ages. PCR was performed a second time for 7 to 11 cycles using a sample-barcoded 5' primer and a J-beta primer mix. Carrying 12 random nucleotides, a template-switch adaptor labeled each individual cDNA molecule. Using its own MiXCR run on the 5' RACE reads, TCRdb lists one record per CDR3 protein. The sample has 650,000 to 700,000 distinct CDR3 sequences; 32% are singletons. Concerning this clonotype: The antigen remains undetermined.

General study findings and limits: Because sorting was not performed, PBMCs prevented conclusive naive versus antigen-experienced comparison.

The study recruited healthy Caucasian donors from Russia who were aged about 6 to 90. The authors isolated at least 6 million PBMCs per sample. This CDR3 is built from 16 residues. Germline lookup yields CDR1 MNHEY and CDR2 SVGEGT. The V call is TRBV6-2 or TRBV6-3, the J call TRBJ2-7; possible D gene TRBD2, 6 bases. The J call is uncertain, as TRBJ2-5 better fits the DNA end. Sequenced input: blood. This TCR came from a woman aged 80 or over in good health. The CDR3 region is CASSYSRISGLETQYF. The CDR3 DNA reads TGTGCCAGCAGTTACAGTCGGATTAGCGGCTTAGAGACCCAGTACTTC.